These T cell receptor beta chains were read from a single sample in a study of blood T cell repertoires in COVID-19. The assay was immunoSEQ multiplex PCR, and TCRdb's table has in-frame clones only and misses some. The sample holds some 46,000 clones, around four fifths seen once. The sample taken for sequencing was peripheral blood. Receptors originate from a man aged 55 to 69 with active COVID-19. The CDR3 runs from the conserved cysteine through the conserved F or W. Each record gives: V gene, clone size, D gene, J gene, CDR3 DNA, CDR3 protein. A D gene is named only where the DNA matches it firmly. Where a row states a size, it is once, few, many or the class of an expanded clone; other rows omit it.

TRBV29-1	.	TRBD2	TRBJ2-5	TGCAGCGTTGGCTTAGCGGGAGCCAGAAAGACCCAGTACTTC	CSVGLAGARKTQYF
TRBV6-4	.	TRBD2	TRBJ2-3	TGTGCCAGCAGTGACTCCGGACTAGCGGCCACAGATACGCAGTATTTT	CASSDSGLAATDTQYF
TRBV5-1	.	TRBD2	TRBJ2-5	TGCGCCAGCAGTCCGGGAGGTCGGCAAGAGACCCAGTACTTC	CASSPGGRQETQYF
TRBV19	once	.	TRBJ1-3	TGTGCCAGTAAAACATCCAGCTCTGGAAACACCATATATTTT	CASKTSSSGNTIYF
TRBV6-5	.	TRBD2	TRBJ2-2	TGTGCCAGCAGTTACGGGACTAGAAGAACCGGGGAGCTGTTTTTT	CASSYGTRRTGELFF
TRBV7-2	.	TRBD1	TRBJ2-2	TGTGCCAGCAGCTTGGGACAGGGCCGGACCGGGGAGCTGTTTTTT	CASSLGQGRTGELFF
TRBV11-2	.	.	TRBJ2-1	TGTGCCAGCAGCTTAGTCAGCCAAGGGGGCAATGAGCAGTTCTTC	CASSLVSQGGNEQFF
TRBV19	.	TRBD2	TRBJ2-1	TGTGCCAGTAGTATAGTTTTCCGGCTAGCGGGAGATAATGAGCAGTTCTTC	CASSIVFRLAGDNEQFF
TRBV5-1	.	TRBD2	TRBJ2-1	TGCGCCAGCAGCTGGGAGCGGGGAACTGACCTTCCCAATGAGCAGTTCTTC	CASSWERGTDLPNEQFF
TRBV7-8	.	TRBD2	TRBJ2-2	TGTGCCAGCAGCTTCCTTAGCGGGAGAAGGACCGGGGAGCTGTTTTTT	CASSFLSGRRTGELFF